The clone carrying this T cell receptor (beta chain) was observed a single time. Authors' methods: Using reference gene primer amplification, nucleated cell counts were estimated. The assay was immunoSEQ multiplex PCR, and TCRdb's table has in-frame clones only and misses some. V, J and clone size were drawn from that table, and D and trimming were deduced from the DNA. The repertoire holds 110,000 or so clones, with roughly 85% as singletons. The record originates from a study of blood T cell repertoires in COVID-19. Background on the study: Sites across the United States, Italy and Spain contributed samples from acute and convalescent COVID-19.

The V gene lost 2 bases and the J gene lost 8 bases, with 9 bases spanning the gap. The CDR3 extends over 12 amino acids. The germline CDR1 and CDR2 sequences are LGHDT and YNNKEL (reference sequence). The V and J genes are TRBV3-1 (or the pseudogene TRBV3-2) and TRBJ1-2; D remains ambiguous. The TCR originated in a human donor in a cohort sampled during active COVID-19. The sample was peripheral blood. The CDR3 loop is CASSQYSGGYTF. The CDR3 nucleotides are TGTGCCAGCAGCCAATATAGCGGGGGCTACACCTTC.